This entry lists 9 T cell receptor beta chains sequenced from one sample in a study of blood T cell repertoires in COVID-19. Produced via immunoSEQ multiplex PCR; TCRdb's table is partial and in-frame only. The data show fewer than 200,000 clones, 85% to 90% seen once. Sequencing was done on a sample of PBMCs or T cells enriched from blood (not recorded which). The source of these receptors is a woman in her 40s in a cohort exposed to, infected with or recovered from COVID-19 (not recorded which).

The chain recombines TRBV27 with TRBJ1-6; tentatively, D is TRBD1 (5 bases). Germline V gene sequence: CDR1 MNHEY, CDR2 SMNVEV (reference sequence). V was shortened by 5 bases and J by 10 bases, with 18 bases between the two germline ends. The CDR3 covers 15 residues. CDR3 in amino acids: CASSPIRAVESPLHF. The CDR3 coding sequence is TGTGCCAGCAGTCCTATCAGGGCGGTGGAATCACCCCTCCACTTT.

The CDR3 DNA reads as TGTGCCAGCAGTGAGCGGGGGGATCCCCAAGAGACCCAGTACTTC. It codes for CASSERGDPQETQYF. The chain couples TRBV25-1 to TRBJ2-5; 8 positions match TRBD2. The ends lost 3 bases at V and 1 base at J; junction bases unmatched: 4. In germline, CDR1 is MGHDK, CDR2 SYGVNS. CDR3 length: 15 residues.

This clone was found once. One junction end does not reproduce the germline sequence, and a read error may be involved. The chain joins TRBV12-3 or TRBV12-4 to TRBJ1-2, with a weak D call TRBD1 (6 bases). The CDR3 consists of 13 residues. CDR3 region: CASSSLGGPGGQF. The CDR3 nucleotides read TGTGCCAGCAGCTCTCTGGGGGGACCGGGGGGACAATTC.

V gene TRBV27 combines with J gene TRBJ1-1, with D hard to call. The CDR3 is made up of 15 amino acids. V was clipped by 2 bases and J by 5 bases, with 15 bases between them. From germline, CDR1 is MNHEY and CDR2 SMNVEV (reference sequence). This chain's CDR3 is CASSLGVYGRTEAFF. Here the CDR3 DNA reads TGTGCCAGCAGTTTAGGAGTCTATGGTAGGACTGAAGCTTTCTTT.

The chain carries TRBV6-5 and TRBJ1-2, with TRBD1 identical over 7 bases. With V trimmed by 1 base and J by 4 bases, 6 bases remained unmatched. CDR3 length equals 15 residues. The germline gives CDR1 MNHEY, CDR2 SVGAGI. The chain's CDR3 is CASSYFSGTVYGYTF. Here the CDR3 DNA reads TGTGCCAGCAGTTACTTTTCCGGGACAGTCTATGGCTACACCTTC.

The chain is built from TRBV4-2 and TRBJ1-2, with TRBD1 identical over 9 bases. There are 20 residues in the CDR3. The V segment lost 0 bases and the J segment 6 bases; nucleotides outside the gene matches: 20. Germline V gives CDR1 LGHNA, CDR2 YNFKEQ. CDR3 DNA: TGTGCCAGCAGCCAAGAAATGTACGTGAAGATTCGGGACAGGGCGAATGGCTACACCTTC. This sequence encodes CASSQEMYVKIRDRANGYTF.

V gene TRBV7-2 combines with J gene TRBJ2-7; 10 bases map to TRBD1. V lost 6 bases to trimming and J lost 3 bases; unmatched junction nucleotides: 2. CDR1 and CDR2 (germline): SGHTA, FQGNSA. The length of the CDR3 is 13 residues. The CDR3 region has the DNA TGTGCCAGCAGTGGACAGGGGGGCTACGAGCAGTACTTC. It specifies CASSGQGGYEQYF.

This clone has more than one count but fewer than ten. The V and J genes are TRBV25-1 and TRBJ1-2; 9 nucleotides match TRBD1. Losses at the gene ends were 5 bases for V and 5 bases for J; bases not matched to a gene: 6. This CDR3 is 14 amino acids long. Germline lookup yields CDR1 MGHDK and CDR2 SYGVNS. The CDR3 here is CASSTTGGAYGYTF. The CDR3 region has the DNA TGTGCCAGCAGTACCACAGGGGGCGCTTATGGCTACACCTTC.

The chain combines TRBV5-1 with TRBJ2-4; TRBD1 aligns across 9 bases. CDR1 is SGHRS, CDR2 YFSETQ, per germline. The CDR3 length is 16 residues. The junction had 5 bases not matched to a gene; V was cut back by 2 bases and J by 2 bases. This chain's CDR3 is CASSFTGGAPKNIQYF. The CDR3 DNA sequence: TGCGCCAGCAGCTTTACAGGGGGCGCCCCCAAAAACATTCAGTACTTC.